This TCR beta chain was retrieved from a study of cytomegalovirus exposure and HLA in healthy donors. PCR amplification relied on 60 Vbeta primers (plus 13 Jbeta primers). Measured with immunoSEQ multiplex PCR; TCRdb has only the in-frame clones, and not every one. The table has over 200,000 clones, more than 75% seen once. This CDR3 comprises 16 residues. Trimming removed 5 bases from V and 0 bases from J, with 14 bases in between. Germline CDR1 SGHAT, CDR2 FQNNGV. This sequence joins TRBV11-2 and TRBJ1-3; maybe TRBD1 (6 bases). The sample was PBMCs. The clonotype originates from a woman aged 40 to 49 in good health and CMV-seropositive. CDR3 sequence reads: CASSHPQGSSGNTIYF. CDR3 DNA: TGTGCCAGCAGCCACCCACAGGGTAGCTCTGGAAACACCATATATTTT.